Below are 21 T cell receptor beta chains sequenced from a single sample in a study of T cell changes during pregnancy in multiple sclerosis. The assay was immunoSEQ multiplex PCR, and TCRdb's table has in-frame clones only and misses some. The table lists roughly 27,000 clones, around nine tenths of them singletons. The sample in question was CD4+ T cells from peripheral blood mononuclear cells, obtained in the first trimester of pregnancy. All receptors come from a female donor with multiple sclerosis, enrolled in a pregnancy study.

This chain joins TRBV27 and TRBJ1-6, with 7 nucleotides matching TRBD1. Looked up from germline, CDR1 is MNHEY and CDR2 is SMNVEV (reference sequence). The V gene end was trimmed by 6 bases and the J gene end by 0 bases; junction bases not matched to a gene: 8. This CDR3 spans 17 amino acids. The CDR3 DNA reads TGTGCCAGCAGAAGACAGGGTTTAGGCTCCTATAATTCACCCCTCCACTTT. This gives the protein CASRRQGLGSYNSPLHF.

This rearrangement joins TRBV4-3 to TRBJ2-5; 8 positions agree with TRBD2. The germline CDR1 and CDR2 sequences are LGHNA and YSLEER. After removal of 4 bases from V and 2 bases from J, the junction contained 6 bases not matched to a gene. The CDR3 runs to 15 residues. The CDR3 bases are TGCGCCAGCAGCCTCGGGGGGGCAGAACAAGAGACCCAGTACTTC. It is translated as CASSLGGAEQETQYF.

The CDR3 here is CASRRAGAAGELFF. CDR3 coding DNA: TGTGCCAGCAGGAGAGCGGGCGCCGCCGGGGAGCTGTTTTTT. The chain couples TRBV2 to TRBJ2-2; TRBD2 might be the D (6 bases). Germline CDR1 is SNHLY and CDR2 is FYNNEI. V was trimmed by 6 bases and J by 6 bases, leaving 14 bases between them. There are 14 residues in the CDR3.

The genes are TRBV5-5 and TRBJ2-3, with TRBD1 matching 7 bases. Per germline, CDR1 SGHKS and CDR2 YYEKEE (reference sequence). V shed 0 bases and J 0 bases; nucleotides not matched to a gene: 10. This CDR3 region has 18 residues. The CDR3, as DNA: TGTGCCAGCAGCTTGGGCCGCCTCGGACAGGCTAGCACAGATACGCAGTATTTT. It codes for CASSLGRLGQASTDTQYF.

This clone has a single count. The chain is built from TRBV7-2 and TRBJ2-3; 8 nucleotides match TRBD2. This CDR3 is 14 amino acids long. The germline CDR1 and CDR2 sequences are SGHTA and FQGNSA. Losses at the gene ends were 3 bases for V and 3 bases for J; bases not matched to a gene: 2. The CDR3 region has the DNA TGTGCCAGCAGCTTGGCGGGGGGAACAGATACGCAGTATTTT. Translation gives CASSLAGGTDTQYF.

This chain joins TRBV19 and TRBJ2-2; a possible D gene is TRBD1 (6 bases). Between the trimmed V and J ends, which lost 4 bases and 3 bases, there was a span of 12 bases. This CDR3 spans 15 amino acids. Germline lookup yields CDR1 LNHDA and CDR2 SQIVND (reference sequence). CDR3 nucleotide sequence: TGTGCCAGTAGTACAAGAGACAGGTACACCGGGGAGCTGTTTTTT. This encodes CASSTRDRYTGELFF.

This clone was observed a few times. The CDR3 here is CASSESIMRDTEAFF. In DNA form, the CDR3 reads TGCGCCAGCAGTGAGTCGATTATGCGGGACACTGAAGCTTTCTTT. The rearrangement links TRBV10-1 to TRBJ1-1; D is ambiguous. This CDR3 region has 15 residues. Germline lookup yields CDR1 WNHNN and CDR2 SYGVQD (reference sequence). The ends were cut back, 0 bases at V and 3 bases at J, with 11 bases in the middle.

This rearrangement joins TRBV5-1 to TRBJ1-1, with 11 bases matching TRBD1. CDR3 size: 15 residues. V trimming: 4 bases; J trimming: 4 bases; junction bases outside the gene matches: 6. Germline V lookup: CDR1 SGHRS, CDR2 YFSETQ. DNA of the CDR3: TGCGCCAGCAGCCCGCCTGGGACAGGGGGCACTGAAGCTTTCTTT. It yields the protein CASSPPGTGGTEAFF.

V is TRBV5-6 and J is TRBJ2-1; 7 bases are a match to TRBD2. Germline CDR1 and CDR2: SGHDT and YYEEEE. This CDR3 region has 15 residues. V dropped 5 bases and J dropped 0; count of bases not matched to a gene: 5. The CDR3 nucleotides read TGTGCCAGCAGGAAGCGGGGATCCTCCTACAATGAGCAGTTCTTC. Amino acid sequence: CASRKRGSSYNEQFF.

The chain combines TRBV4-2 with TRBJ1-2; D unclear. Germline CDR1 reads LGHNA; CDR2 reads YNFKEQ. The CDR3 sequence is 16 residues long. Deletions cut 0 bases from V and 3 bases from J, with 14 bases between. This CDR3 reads CASSQERATPHYGYTF. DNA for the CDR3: TGTGCCAGCAGCCAAGAGAGGGCAACCCCCCACTATGGCTACACCTTC.

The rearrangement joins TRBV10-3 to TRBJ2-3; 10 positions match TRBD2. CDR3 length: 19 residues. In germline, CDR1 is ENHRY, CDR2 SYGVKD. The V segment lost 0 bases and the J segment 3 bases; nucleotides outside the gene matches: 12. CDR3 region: CAISESPPIAGGPTDTQYF. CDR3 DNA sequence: TGTGCCATCAGTGAGTCCCCCCCAATAGCGGGGGGACCAACAGATACGCAGTATTTT.

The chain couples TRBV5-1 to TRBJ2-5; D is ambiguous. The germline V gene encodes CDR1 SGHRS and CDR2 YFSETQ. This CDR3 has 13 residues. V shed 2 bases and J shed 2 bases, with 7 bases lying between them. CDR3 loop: CASSLSPQETQYF. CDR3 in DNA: TGCGCCAGCAGCTTATCCCCGCAAGAGACCCAGTACTTC.

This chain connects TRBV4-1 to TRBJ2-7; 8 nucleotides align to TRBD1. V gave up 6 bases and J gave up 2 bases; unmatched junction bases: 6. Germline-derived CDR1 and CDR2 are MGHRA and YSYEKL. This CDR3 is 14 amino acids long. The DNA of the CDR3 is TGCGCCAGCAGATCCCAGGACAGGGCCTACGAGCAGTACTTC. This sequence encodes CASRSQDRAYEQYF.

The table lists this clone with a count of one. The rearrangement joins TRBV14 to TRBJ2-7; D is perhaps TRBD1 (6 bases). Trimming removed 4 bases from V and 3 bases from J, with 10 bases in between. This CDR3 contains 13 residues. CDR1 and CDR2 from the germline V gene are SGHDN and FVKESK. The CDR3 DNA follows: TGTGCCAGCAGCCGGGGGCCTTTCTACGAGCAGTACTTC. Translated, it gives CASSRGPFYEQYF.

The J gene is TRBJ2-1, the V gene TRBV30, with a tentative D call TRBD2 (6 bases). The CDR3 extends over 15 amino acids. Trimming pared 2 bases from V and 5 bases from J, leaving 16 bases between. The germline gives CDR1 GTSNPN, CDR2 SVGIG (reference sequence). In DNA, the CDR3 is TGTGCCTGGAGTCCGGGGATAGCGGAACACAATGAGCAGTTCTTC. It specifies CAWSPGIAEHNEQFF.

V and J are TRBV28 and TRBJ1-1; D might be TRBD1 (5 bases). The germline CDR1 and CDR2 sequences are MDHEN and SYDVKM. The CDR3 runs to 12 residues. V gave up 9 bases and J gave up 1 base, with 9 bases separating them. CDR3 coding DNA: TGTGCCAGTAGTACAGGGAACACTGAAGCTTTCTTT. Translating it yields CASSTGNTEAFF.

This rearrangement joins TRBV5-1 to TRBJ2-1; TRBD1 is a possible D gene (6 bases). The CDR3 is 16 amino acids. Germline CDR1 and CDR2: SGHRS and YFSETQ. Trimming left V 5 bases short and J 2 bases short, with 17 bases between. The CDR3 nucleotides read TGCGCCAGCAGGAATTTGGCCACAGGGACCTACAATGAGCAGTTCTTC. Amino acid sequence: CASRNLATGTYNEQFF.

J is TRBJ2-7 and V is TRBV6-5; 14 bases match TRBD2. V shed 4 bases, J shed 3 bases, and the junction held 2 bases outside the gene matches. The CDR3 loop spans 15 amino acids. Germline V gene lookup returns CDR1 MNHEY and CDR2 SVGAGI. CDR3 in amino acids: CASSLGLAGGYEQYF. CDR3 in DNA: TGTGCCAGCAGTTTAGGACTAGCGGGGGGCTACGAGCAGTACTTC.

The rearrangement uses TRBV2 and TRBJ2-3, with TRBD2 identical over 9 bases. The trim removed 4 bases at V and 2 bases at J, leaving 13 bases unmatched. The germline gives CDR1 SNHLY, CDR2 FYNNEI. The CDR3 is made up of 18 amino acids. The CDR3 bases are TGTGCCAGCAGTGTACCCTTAGGTTCTAGCGGGAACACAGATACGCAGTATTTT. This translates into CASSVPLGSSGNTDTQYF.

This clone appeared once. The CDR3, as DNA: TGTGCCAGCAGCGGGCAAACAGGCATTGAGCAGTTCTTC. Amino acid sequence: CASSGQTGIEQFF. This rearrangement joins TRBV11-1 to TRBJ2-1; D may be TRBD1 (5 bases). Germline V lookup: CDR1 SGHAT, CDR2 FQDESV (reference sequence). Trimming removed 5 bases from V and 9 bases from J, with 14 bases in between. The CDR3 spans 13 residues. The variable domain in full, completed from reference TRBV11-1 and TRBJ2-1, reads EAEVAQSPRYKITEKSQAVAFWCDPISGHATLYWYRQILGQGPELLVQFQDESVVDDSQLPKDRFSAERLKGVDSTLKIQPAELGDSAMYLCASSGQTGIEQFFGPGTRLTVL.

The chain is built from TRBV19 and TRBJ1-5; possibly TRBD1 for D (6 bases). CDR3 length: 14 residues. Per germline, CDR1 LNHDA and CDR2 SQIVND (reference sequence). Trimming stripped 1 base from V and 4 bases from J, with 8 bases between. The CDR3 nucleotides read TGTGCCAGTAGTATAGTAAGGGGGAATCAGCCCCAGCATTTT. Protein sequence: CASSIVRGNQPQHF.